These T cell receptor beta chains were read from a single sample in a study of T cell repertoires in cytomegalovirus infection. Each CDR3 protein gets one entry after TCRdb re-called the reads with MiXCR. This table has under 850,000 distinct CDR3 sequences, 35% to 45% appearing once. Sequences were obtained from PBMCs. Every receptor here comes from a human donor in good health (CMV status not recorded). Some clones in this sample may be carry-over from other donors' samples. Both conserved end residues are part of each CDR3. A D gene is named only where the DNA matches it firmly. Size is stated for part of the rows, as once, few or many counts, or as a class when the clone is expanded.

J gene,D gene,V gene,clone size,CDR3 protein,CDR3 DNA
TRBJ2-7,TRBD2,TRBV4-2,.,CASSQADLAGHEQYF,TGTGCCAGCAGCCAAGCAGATCTAGCGGGACACGAGCAGTACTTC
TRBJ2-5,.,TRBV20-1,.,CSAGRETQYF,TGCAGTGCGGGCAGAGAGACCCAGTACTTC
TRBJ2-3,.,TRBV29-1,.,CSVVRYTDTQYF,TGCAGCGTTGTTCGGTACACAGATACGCAGTATTTT
TRBJ2-4,TRBD1,TRBV11-2,many,CASSPDRGNIQYF,TGTGCCAGCAGCCCGGACAGGGGTAACATTCAGTACTTC
TRBJ1-5,.,TRBV28,.,CASSFARVPLRSNQPQHF,TGTGCCAGCAGTTTTGCCAGGGTCCCCCTCAGGAGCAATCAGCCCCAGCATTTT
TRBJ1-5,.,TRBV7-2,many,CASSLQGNSNQPQHF,TGTGCCAGCAGCTTACAGGGAAATAGCAATCAGCCCCAGCATTTT
TRBJ2-3,TRBD2,TRBV2,.,CASTTLAGVISTDTQYF,TGTGCCAGCACTACTCTAGCGGGAGTCATTAGCACAGATACGCAGTATTTT
TRBJ1-4,.,TRBV28,.,CASSSIRGLEEKLFF,TGTGCCAGCAGTTCGATACGGGGTCTCGAGGAAAAACTGTTTTTT
TRBJ2-1,.,TRBV6-8,.,CASSRVGPFNEQFF,TGTGCCAGCAGCCGAGTTGGGCCTTTCAATGAGCAGTTCTTC
TRBJ2-5,.,TRBV7-2,many,CASSFGGYQETQYF,TGTGCCAGCAGCTTTGGGGGGTACCAAGAGACCCAGTACTTC
TRBJ2-1,TRBD2,TRBV4-1,few,CASSQETSGSSGEQFF,TGCGCCAGCAGCCAAGAGACTAGCGGGAGTAGTGGTGAGCAGTTCTTC
TRBJ1-1,TRBD1,TRBV11-2,.,CASSLGQGVVLDTEAFF,TGTGCCAGCAGCTTAGGGCAGGGGGTAGTTCTTGACACTGAAGCTTTCTTT
TRBJ1-5,.,TRBV2,.,CASSAIQGNQPQHF,TGTGCCAGCAGTGCGATACAGGGCAATCAGCCCCAGCATTTT
TRBJ2-5,TRBD2,TRBV7-9,many,CASSRLASETQYF,TGTGCCAGCAGTCGACTAGCCTCCGAGACCCAGTACTTC
TRBJ2-7,TRBD1,TRBV5-4,.,CASSFVGQGFNEQYF,TGTGCCAGCAGCTTCGTAGGACAGGGGTTCAACGAGCAGTACTTC
TRBJ1-1,TRBD1,TRBV6-1,.,CASRKPGQGNTEAFF,TGTGCCAGCAGAAAGCCCGGACAGGGGAACACTGAAGCTTTCTTT
TRBJ1-5,TRBD1,TRBV11-2,.,CASRGTASNQPQHF,TGTGCCAGCAGGGGGACAGCCAGCAATCAGCCCCAGCATTTT
TRBJ1-1,.,TRBV20-1,.,CSARFSGANTEAFF,TGCAGTGCTAGATTTTCGGGGGCTAACACTGAAGCTTTCTTT
TRBJ2-3,.,TRBV12-3/TRBV12-4,.,CASRDRLMQYF,TGTGCCAGCAGAGACAGGTTAATGCAGTATTTT
TRBJ1-2,TRBD1,TRBV6-5,.,CASSHGQGLIDYTF,TGTGCCAGCAGTCATGGACAGGGGTTAATAGACTACACCTTC
TRBJ1-1,TRBD1,TRBV6-6,.,CASSYLQGAPEAFF,TGTGCCAGCAGTTACTTACAGGGGGCCCCTGAAGCTTTCTTT
TRBJ2-3,.,TRBV29-1,.,CSVHSPGGPDTQYF,TGCAGCGTACACTCACCCGGAGGCCCAGATACGCAGTATTTT
TRBJ1-3,.,TRBV6-1,.,CASSEGWGAPGSGNTIYF,TGTGCCAGCAGTGAGGGTTGGGGGGCGCCAGGGTCTGGAAACACCATATATTTT
TRBJ2-1,.,TRBV28,few,CASSPGGTMRFF,TGTGCCAGCAGCCCCGGGGGGACAATGCGGTTCTTC
TRBJ1-1,.,TRBV12-5,many,CASGLVVRGMTEAFF,TGTGCTAGTGGTTTGGTGGTCAGGGGAATGACTGAAGCTTTCTTT
TRBJ2-5,TRBD2,TRBV7-2,few,CASSMTSGDQETQYF,TGTGCCAGCAGCATGACTAGCGGGGATCAAGAGACCCAGTACTTC
TRBJ1-2,.,TRBV5-1,few,CASSPGRTVYGYTF,TGCGCCAGCAGCCCGGGGCGGACAGTCTATGGCTACACCTTC
TRBJ2-2,.,TRBV7-2,many,CAISYRATGELFF,TGTGCCATCTCGTATCGGGCGACCGGGGAGCTGTTTTTT
TRBJ2-3,.,TRBV20-1,few,CSARDIRGAQDTQYF,TGCAGTGCTAGAGATATCCGCGGCGCACAGGATACGCAGTATTTT
TRBJ1-1,TRBD1,TRBV12-3/TRBV12-4,many,CASNGRDSGGEGAFF,TGTGCCAGCAATGGACGGGACTCAGGGGGGGAGGGAGCTTTCTTT
TRBJ1-1,.,TRBV12-3/TRBV12-4,few,CASSFLTNRYTEAFF,TGTGCCAGCAGTTTCTTGACAAACCGGTACACTGAAGCTTTCTTT
TRBJ2-6,.,TRBV10-3,.,CAMSCRGASGANVLTF,TGTGCCATGAGCTGCAGGGGAGCTTCTGGGGCCAACGTCCTGACTTTC
TRBJ2-3,TRBD2,TRBV7-2,.,CASNLDGGLAGTWTDTQYF,TGTGCCAGCAACTTAGACGGGGGGCTAGCGGGGACCTGGACAGATACGCAGTATTTT
TRBJ2-2,.,TRBV14,once,CASSQVAGKSGELFF,TGTGCCAGCAGCCAAGTCGCAGGGAAGTCCGGGGAGCTGTTTTTT
TRBJ2-4,.,TRBV7-2,many,CASSLARLGAKNIQYF,TGTGCCAGCAGCTTAGCGCGTCTCGGAGCCAAAAACATTCAGTACTTC
TRBJ2-7,.,TRBV7-6,few,CASSRSGDEQYF,TGTGCCAGCAGCCGTTCTGGGGACGAGCAGTACTTC
TRBJ2-5,.,TRBV20-1,.,CSARGDGPPEETQYF,TGCAGTGCTAGAGGAGACGGGCCCCCCGAAGAGACCCAGTACTTC
TRBJ1-1,.,TRBV18,.,CASRPGVANTEAFF,TGTGCCAGCAGACCCGGGGTGGCGAACACTGAAGCTTTCTTT
TRBJ2-7,TRBD1,TRBV4-1,.,CASSQKGQGPYEQYF,TGCGCCAGCAGCCAAAAGGGACAGGGCCCATACGAGCAGTACTTC
TRBJ1-1,.,TRBV12-3/TRBV12-4,.,CASSSVGRGRGTEAFF,TGTGCCAGCAGTTCCGTCGGGCGGGGTAGGGGGACTGAAGCTTTCTTT
TRBJ2-1,TRBD2,TRBV28,few,CASSYPAGGTSGTESSYNEQFF,TGTGCCAGCAGTTATCCGGCCGGGGGGACTAGCGGGACCGAGAGCTCCTACAATGAGCAGTTCTTC
TRBJ2-3,TRBD1,TRBV15,.,CATSHRGESTDTQYF,TGTGCCACCAGCCACAGGGGAGAGAGCACAGATACGCAGTATTTT
TRBJ2-2,.,TRBV9,.,CASSALLRGDTGELFF,TGTGCCAGCAGCGCCCTGCTCAGGGGAGACACCGGGGAGCTGTTTTTT
TRBJ1-5,.,TRBV5-6,few,CASSFRGLGNQPQHF,TGTGCCAGCAGCTTTCGGGGGCTTGGGAATCAGCCCCAGCATTTT
TRBJ2-7,.,TRBV28,few,CASRPTTGRLGEQYF,TGTGCCAGCAGACCTACGACAGGGAGGCTAGGCGAGCAGTACTTC
TRBJ2-7,TRBD2,TRBV6-5,few,CASSPDSGGPYEQYF,TGTGCCAGCAGTCCGGATAGCGGGGGGCCCTACGAGCAGTACTTC
TRBJ1-1,.,TRBV10-2,few,CASSDFPGLFMNTEAFF,TGCGCCAGCAGTGACTTCCCGGGTCTGTTCATGAACACTGAAGCTTTCTTT
TRBJ2-1,TRBD1,TRBV5-4,.,CASSSDRVWERNEQFF,TGTGCCAGCAGCTCTGACAGGGTTTGGGAGAGGAATGAGCAGTTCTTC
TRBJ2-5,.,TRBV10-3,.,CAISVDPQETQYF,TGTGCCATCAGTGTTGACCCCCAAGAGACCCAGTACTTC
TRBJ2-5,TRBD2,TRBV7-6,many,CASSLSRLAGETQYF,TGTGCCAGCAGCTTATCCAGACTAGCGGGAGAGACCCAGTACTTC
TRBJ2-7,.,TRBV20-1,.,CSARLAASYEQYF,TGCAGTGCTAGATTAGCGGCATCCTACGAGCAGTACTTC
TRBJ2-1,TRBD2,TRBV27,.,CASTHSSGVLPIEQFF,TGTGCCAGCACTCATTCTAGCGGAGTACTTCCCATTGAGCAGTTCTTC
TRBJ2-3,TRBD2,TRBV29-1,.,CSVGETSSTDTQYF,TGCAGCGTTGGGGAGACTAGCTCTACAGATACGCAGTATTTT
TRBJ2-3,.,TRBV15,.,CATRSRGGSTDTQYF,TGTGCCACCAGGTCGAGGGGCGGGAGCACAGATACGCAGTATTTT
TRBJ1-5,.,TRBV28,many,CASLGGEKIQPQHF,TGTGCCAGCCTGGGGGGGGAGAAGATACAGCCCCAGCATTTT